The rows below give T cell receptor beta chains drawn from one sample of a study of CD8+ T cells in alopecia areata. The table came from immunoSEQ multiplex PCR; TCRdb's copy has only in-frame clones and leaves some out. Here the sample spans about 120,000 clones, about half being singletons. Sample: CD4+ T cells sorted from blood, taken at week 4, from a patient treated with tofacitinib. The source is a human donor with alopecia areata. The CDR3 runs from the conserved cysteine through the conserved F or W. D genes are given only for firm matches. Rows may omit the clone size; those that give it use once, few, many or a size class.

d_call,clone_size,v_call,j_call,cdr3_nt,cdr3_aa
TRBD1,once,TRBV29-1,TRBJ2-3,TGCAGCGGCGGGACAGGGCTTACAGATACGCAGTATTTT,CSGGTGLTDTQYF
-,-,TRBV14,TRBJ1-1,TGTGCCAGCAGCCGAGAGGGGGGGTTGAACACTGAAGCTTTCTTT,CASSREGGLNTEAFF
-,few,TRBV7-6,TRBJ2-1,TGTGCCAGCAGCCTTAGCGAGAGCTCCTACAATGAGCAGTTCTTC,CASSLSESSYNEQFF
-,-,TRBV9,TRBJ2-7,TGTGCCAGCAGCGCCGCGGCGTATTCCTACGAGCAGTACTTC,CASSAAAYSYEQYF
-,once,TRBV5-1,TRBJ2-5,TGCGCCAGCAGCTCGGATACTAGCTTGGAGACCCAGTACTTC,CASSSDTSLETQYF
TRBD2,-,TRBV29-1,TRBJ2-3,TGCAGTTGGGGGGGAGTCACAGATACGCAGTATTTT,CSWGGVTDTQYF
-,-,TRBV30,TRBJ2-1,TGTGCCTGGAGCGTCGGAGCGAATGAGCAGTTCTTC,CAWSVGANEQFF
TRBD1,few,TRBV29-1,TRBJ2-7,TGCAGCGTTGAAGGGGACAGGAACCCAAACGAGCAGTACTTC,CSVEGDRNPNEQYF
-,few,TRBV6-1,TRBJ2-5,TGTGCCAGCAGTGAATCCCACTACTCCCAAGAGACCCAGTACTTC,CASSESHYSQETQYF
-,-,TRBV29-1,TRBJ1-5,TGCAGCGTTGGGGGTCGCAATCAGCCCCAGCATTTT,CSVGGRNQPQHF
TRBD1,-,TRBV5-1,TRBJ2-1,TGCGCCAGCAGTCAGACAGGGAATGAGCAGTTCTTC,CASSQTGNEQFF
-,-,TRBV5-6,TRBJ2-3,TGTGCCAGCAGCTTGGGGCTGAGCACAGATACGCAGTATTTT,CASSLGLSTDTQYF
-,-,TRBV25-1,TRBJ2-3,TGTGCCAGCAGACTACACAGCACAGATACGCAGTATTTT,CASRLHSTDTQYF
-,-,TRBV7-2,TRBJ2-7,TGTGCCAGCAGCTGGGACAAGAGCTCCTACGAGCAGTACTTC,CASSWDKSSYEQYF
TRBD2,few,TRBV5-1,TRBJ2-4,TGCGCCAGCAGCATAGGACTAGCGGGAGCGGTGGAAAACATTCAGTACTTC,CASSIGLAGAVENIQYF
-,-,TRBV4-2,TRBJ2-2,TGTGCCAGCAGCCAAGATGAGGGGATCGGGGAGCTGTTTTTT,CASSQDEGIGELFF